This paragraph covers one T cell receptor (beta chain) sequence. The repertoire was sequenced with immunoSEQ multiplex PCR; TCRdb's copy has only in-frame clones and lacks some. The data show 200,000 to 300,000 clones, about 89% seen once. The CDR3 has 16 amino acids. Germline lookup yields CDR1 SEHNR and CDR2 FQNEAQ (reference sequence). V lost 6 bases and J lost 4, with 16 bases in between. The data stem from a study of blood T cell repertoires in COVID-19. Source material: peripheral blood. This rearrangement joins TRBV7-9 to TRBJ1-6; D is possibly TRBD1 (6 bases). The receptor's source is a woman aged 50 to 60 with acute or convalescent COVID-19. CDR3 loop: CASSRDRRLYNSPLHF. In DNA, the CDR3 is TGTGCCAGCAGTCGAGACAGGAGGCTTTATAATTCACCCCTCCACTTT. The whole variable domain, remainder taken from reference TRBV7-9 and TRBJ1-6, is DTGVSQNPRHKITKRGQNVTFRCDPISEHNRLYWYRQTLGQGPEFLTYFQNEAQLEKSRLLSDRFSAERPKGSFSTLEIQRTEQGDSAMYLCASSRDRRLYNSPLHFGNGTRLTVT.